The 8 T cell receptor beta chains reported below all come from one sample, sequenced in a study of cytomegalovirus exposure and HLA in healthy donors. The PCR employed 60 Vbeta primers together with 13 Jbeta primers. Some clones are missing from TCRdb's copy, which holds only in-frame ones; the method was immunoSEQ multiplex PCR. The sample shows over 80,000 clones, around 85% of them seen only once. The sample was PBMCs. These receptors originate from a middle-aged man in good health and CMV-seropositive.

The chain couples TRBV4-2 to TRBJ2-7; 11 bases are a match to TRBD2. J was trimmed by 0 bases and V by 2 bases; bases with no gene match: 12. The V gene's germline CDR1 is LGHNA and CDR2 YNFKEQ. The CDR3 sequence is 19 residues long. CDR3 DNA: TGTGCCAGCAGCCAAAACCTAGCGGGGGGCCGACGCACCTCCTACGAGCAGTACTTC. Translation gives CASSQNLAGGRRTSYEQYF.

CDR3 coding DNA: TGCGCCAGCAGCCACGATCCGGGACAGATAAGGTCCTACGAGCAGTACTTC. Translating it yields CASSHDPGQIRSYEQYF. This sequence joins TRBV4-1 and TRBJ2-7; 7 bases agree with TRBD1. J was trimmed by 1 base and V by 3 bases; bases with no gene match: 12. Germline V lookup: CDR1 MGHRA, CDR2 YSYEKL. The CDR3 has 17 amino acids.

The V gene is TRBV29-1, the J gene TRBJ1-1; D gene uncertain. Germline-derived CDR1 and CDR2 are SQVTM and ANQGSEA. Trimming stripped 1 base from V and 1 base from J, with 7 bases between. The CDR3 covers 13 residues. The CDR3 region has the DNA TGCAGCGTTGAAGTTTCAGGGAACACTGAAGCTTTCTTT. It yields the protein CSVEVSGNTEAFF.

The chain couples TRBV6-1 to TRBJ1-3, with D hard to call. V was pared by 6 bases and J by 3 bases, with 6 bases between. The germline V gene encodes CDR1 MNHNS and CDR2 SASEGT. The CDR3 is made up of 12 amino acids. CDR3 residues: CASRAVGNTIYF. DNA of the CDR3: TGTGCCAGCAGGGCTGTTGGAAACACCATATATTTT.

The CDR3 loop reads CASSAWDSDEKLFF. In DNA form, the CDR3 reads TGTGCCAGCAGTGCCTGGGACAGCGATGAAAAACTGTTTTTT. This sequence joins TRBV6-5 and TRBJ1-4, with TRBD1 matching over 7 bases. In germline, CDR1 is MNHEY, CDR2 SVGAGI. The CDR3 length is 14 residues. The junction had 6 bases not matched to a gene; V was cut back by 5 bases and J by 6 bases.

The chain links TRBV14 to TRBJ2-1, with D uncertain. V was pared by 1 base and J by 4 bases, with 11 bases between. The CDR3 extends over 15 amino acids. Germline-derived CDR1 and CDR2 are SGHDN and FVKESK. The CDR3 loop is CASSQGVPIYNEQFF. In DNA form, the CDR3 reads TGTGCCAGCAGCCAAGGAGTCCCAATATACAATGAGCAGTTCTTC.

J is TRBJ1-4 and V is TRBV14; 9 bases agree with TRBD1. The germline CDR1 and CDR2 sequences are SGHDN and FVKESK. There are 14 residues in the CDR3. The trim removed 2 bases at V and 7 bases at J, leaving 2 bases unmatched. The CDR3 coding sequence is TGTGCCAGCAGCCAAACAGGGGGCGGTGAAAAACTGTTTTTT. Translating it yields CASSQTGGGEKLFF.

The chain links TRBV28 to TRBJ1-2, with 7 bases aligning to TRBD1. From germline, CDR1 is MDHEN and CDR2 SYDVKM. The CDR3 spans 13 residues. The ends lost 3 bases at V and 5 bases at J; junction bases unmatched: 3. For the CDR3, the DNA is TGTGCCAGCAGTTTTATACAGGGGTATGGCTACACCTTC. Translating it yields CASSFIQGYGYTF.